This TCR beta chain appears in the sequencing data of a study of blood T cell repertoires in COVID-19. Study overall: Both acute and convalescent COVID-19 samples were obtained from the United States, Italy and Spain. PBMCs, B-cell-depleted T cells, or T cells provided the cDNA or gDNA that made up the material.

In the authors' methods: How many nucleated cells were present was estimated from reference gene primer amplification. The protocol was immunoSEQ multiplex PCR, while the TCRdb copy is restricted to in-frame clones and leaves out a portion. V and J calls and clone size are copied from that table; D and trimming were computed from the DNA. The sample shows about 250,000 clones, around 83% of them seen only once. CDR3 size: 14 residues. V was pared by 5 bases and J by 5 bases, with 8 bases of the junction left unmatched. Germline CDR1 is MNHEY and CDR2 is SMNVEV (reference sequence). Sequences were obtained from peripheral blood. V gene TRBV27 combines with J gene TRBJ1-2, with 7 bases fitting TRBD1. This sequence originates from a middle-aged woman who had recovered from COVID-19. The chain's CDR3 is CASSGRGRGYGYTF. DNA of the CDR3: TGTGCCAGCAGTGGAAGGGGGCGCGGATATGGCTACACCTTC.